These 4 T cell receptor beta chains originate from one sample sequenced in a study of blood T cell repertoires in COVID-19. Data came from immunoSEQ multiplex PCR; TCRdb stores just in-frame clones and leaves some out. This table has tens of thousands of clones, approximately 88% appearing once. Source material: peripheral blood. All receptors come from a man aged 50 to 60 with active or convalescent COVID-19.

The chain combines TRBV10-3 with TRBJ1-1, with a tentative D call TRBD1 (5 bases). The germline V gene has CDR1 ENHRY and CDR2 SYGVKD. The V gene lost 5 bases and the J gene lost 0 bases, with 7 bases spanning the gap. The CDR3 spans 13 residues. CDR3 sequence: CAISQGMNTEAFF. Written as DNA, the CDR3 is TGTGCCATCAGTCAGGGCATGAACACTGAAGCTTTCTTT.

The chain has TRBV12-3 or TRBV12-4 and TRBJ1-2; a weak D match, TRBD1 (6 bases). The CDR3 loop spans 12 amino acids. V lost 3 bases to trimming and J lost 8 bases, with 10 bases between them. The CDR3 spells CASSLGGAGYTF. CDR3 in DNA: TGTGCCAGCAGTTTGGGGGGGGCGGGCTACACCTTC.

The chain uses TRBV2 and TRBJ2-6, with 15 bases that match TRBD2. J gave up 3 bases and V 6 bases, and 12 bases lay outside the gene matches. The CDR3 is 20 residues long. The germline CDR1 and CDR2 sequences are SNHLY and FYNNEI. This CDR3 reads CASSGTGTSGGRSGANVLTF. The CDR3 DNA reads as TGTGCCAGCAGCGGCACCGGGACTAGCGGGGGGAGAAGTGGGGCCAACGTCCTGACTTTC.

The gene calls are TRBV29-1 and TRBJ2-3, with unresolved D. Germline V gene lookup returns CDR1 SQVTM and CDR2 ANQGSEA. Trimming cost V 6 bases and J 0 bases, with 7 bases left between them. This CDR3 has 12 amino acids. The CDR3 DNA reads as TGCAGCGTGGGCATAAGCACAGATACGCAGTATTTT. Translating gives CSVGISTDTQYF.